A selection of T cell receptor beta chains follows, all from one sample in a study of cytomegalovirus exposure and HLA in healthy donors. Profiled with immunoSEQ multiplex PCR; TCRdb holds only in-frame clones, not every one. The repertoire includes 250,000 to 350,000 clones, around 90% of them detected once, and roughly 1.2% sits in the top ten. The sequenced sample consisted of PBMCs. The receptors shown here come from a woman aged 30 to 39 in good health and CMV-seropositive. The CDR3 runs from the conserved cysteine through the conserved F or W. The D gene is left open where the match is weak. Rows give clone size only sometimes, using once, few, many, or a class for an expanded clone.

d_gene: NA
j_gene: TRBJ2-5
abundance: once
v_gene: TRBV9
CDR3aa: CASSKGTSQETQYF
CDR3nt: TGTGCCAGCAGCAAAGGGACCTCGCAAGAGACCCAGTACTTC

d_gene: NA
j_gene: TRBJ2-5
abundance: NA
v_gene: TRBV4-1
CDR3aa: CASSHGIGGVNKETQYF
CDR3nt: TGCGCCAGCAGCCATGGAATAGGTGGGGTCAATAAAGAGACCCAGTACTTC

d_gene: NA
j_gene: TRBJ1-2
abundance: NA
v_gene: TRBV27
CDR3aa: CASSLGLNYGYTF
CDR3nt: TGTGCCAGCAGCCTCGGACTGAATTATGGCTACACCTTC

d_gene: NA
j_gene: TRBJ2-7
abundance: NA
v_gene: TRBV29-1
CDR3aa: CSVGLAGPYEQYF
CDR3nt: TGCAGCGTTGGTTTGGCAGGGCCCTACGAGCAGTACTTC

d_gene: TRBD2
j_gene: TRBJ2-3
abundance: NA
v_gene: TRBV25-1
CDR3aa: CASTRGGSTDTQYF
CDR3nt: TGTGCCAGCACCCGGGGGGGGTCCACAGATACGCAGTATTTT

d_gene: NA
j_gene: TRBJ2-1
abundance: NA
v_gene: TRBV29-1
CDR3aa: CSARGRSSYNEQFF
CDR3nt: TGCAGCGCCCGGGGGCGGAGCTCCTACAATGAGCAGTTCTTC

d_gene: NA
j_gene: TRBJ2-1
abundance: NA
v_gene: TRBV29-1
CDR3aa: CSVDPTNYNEQFF
CDR3nt: TGCAGCGTTGATCCGACTAACTACAATGAGCAGTTCTTC

d_gene: TRBD2
j_gene: TRBJ2-1
abundance: NA
v_gene: TRBV28
CDR3aa: CASRLAGAYYNEQFF
CDR3nt: TGTGCCAGCAGGCTAGCGGGAGCCTATTACAATGAGCAGTTCTTC

d_gene: NA
j_gene: TRBJ1-2
abundance: once
v_gene: TRBV2
CDR3aa: CASRLRGNQYGYTF
CDR3nt: TGTGCCAGCAGGTTACGGGGCAACCAGTATGGCTACACCTTC

d_gene: NA
j_gene: TRBJ2-5
abundance: once
v_gene: TRBV29-1
CDR3aa: CSVESAAQETQYF
CDR3nt: TGCAGCGTTGAATCGGCAGCTCAAGAGACCCAGTACTTC

d_gene: NA
j_gene: TRBJ1-1
abundance: NA
v_gene: TRBV27
CDR3aa: CASSPSDFGGQDTEAFF
CDR3nt: TGTGCCAGCAGTCCCTCGGACTTTGGAGGGCAAGACACTGAAGCTTTCTTT

d_gene: NA
j_gene: TRBJ2-5
abundance: NA
v_gene: TRBV7-3
CDR3aa: CASSLGRAGIGETQYF
CDR3nt: TGTGCCAGCAGCTTAGGGCGTGCGGGAATCGGAGAGACCCAGTACTTC

d_gene: TRBD2
j_gene: TRBJ2-1
abundance: NA
v_gene: TRBV30
CDR3aa: CAWREGTSGYNEQFF
CDR3nt: TGTGCCTGGAGAGAAGGGACTAGCGGGTACAATGAGCAGTTCTTC

d_gene: NA
j_gene: TRBJ1-5
abundance: NA
v_gene: TRBV5-6
CDR3aa: CASSPSGRANQPQHF
CDR3nt: TGTGCCAGCAGCCCCTCGGGCAGGGCCAATCAGCCCCAGCATTTT

d_gene: TRBD2
j_gene: TRBJ2-7
abundance: NA
v_gene: TRBV28
CDR3aa: CASRMGLAGPYEQYF
CDR3nt: TGTGCCAGCAGGATGGGACTAGCGGGACCCTACGAGCAGTACTTC

d_gene: NA
j_gene: TRBJ1-1
abundance: NA
v_gene: TRBV5-1
CDR3aa: CASSVRPEGSTEAFF
CDR3nt: TGCGCCAGCAGTGTTCGGCCGGAGGGATCAACTGAAGCTTTCTTT

d_gene: NA
j_gene: TRBJ2-7
abundance: NA
v_gene: TRBV4-3
CDR3aa: CASSQDVTLPYEQYF
CDR3nt: TGCGCCAGCAGCCAAGATGTAACACTTCCCTACGAGCAGTACTTC

d_gene: NA
j_gene: TRBJ2-2
abundance: few
v_gene: TRBV5-1
CDR3aa: CASMTSTGELFF
CDR3nt: TGCGCCAGCATGACGAGCACCGGGGAGCTGTTTTTT

d_gene: NA
j_gene: TRBJ2-5
abundance: NA
v_gene: TRBV6-7
CDR3aa: CASSYSTARNDQETQYF
CDR3nt: TGTGCCAGCAGTTACTCGACTGCGCGGAACGATCAAGAGACCCAGTACTTC

d_gene: NA
j_gene: TRBJ1-3
abundance: NA
v_gene: TRBV6-5
CDR3aa: CASSYGTAGNTIYF
CDR3nt: TGTGCCAGCAGTTACGGGACCGCTGGAAACACCATATATTTT

d_gene: NA
j_gene: TRBJ1-5
abundance: NA
v_gene: TRBV28
CDR3aa: CASSLERPAQHF
CDR3nt: TGTGCCAGCAGTTTAGAGCGCCCAGCCCAGCATTTT

d_gene: NA
j_gene: TRBJ2-1
abundance: NA
v_gene: TRBV28
CDR3aa: CASSLFGSASPYNEQFF
CDR3nt: TGTGCCAGCAGTTTATTTGGGTCGGCTAGCCCATACAATGAGCAGTTCTTC

d_gene: TRBD1
j_gene: TRBJ1-6
abundance: NA
v_gene: TRBV9
CDR3aa: CASSTGTGVSPLHF
CDR3nt: TGTGCCAGCAGCACCGGGACAGGGGTTTCACCCCTCCACTTT

d_gene: NA
j_gene: TRBJ2-3
abundance: NA
v_gene: TRBV27
CDR3aa: CASSPGPNFPDTQYF
CDR3nt: TGTGCCAGCTCACCGGGACCTAATTTTCCAGATACGCAGTATTTT

d_gene: TRBD2
j_gene: TRBJ2-2
abundance: NA
v_gene: TRBV6-4
CDR3aa: CASRWTSGGTPNTGELFF
CDR3nt: TGTGCCAGCAGATGGACTAGCGGGGGGACTCCCAACACCGGGGAGCTGTTTTTT

d_gene: NA
j_gene: TRBJ2-1
abundance: NA
v_gene: TRBV4-1
CDR3aa: CASSQQESYNEQFF
CDR3nt: TGCGCCAGCAGCCAGCAGGAATCCTACAATGAGCAGTTCTTC

d_gene: NA
j_gene: TRBJ2-7
abundance: few
v_gene: TRBV4-3
CDR3aa: CASSQGAGYEQYF
CDR3nt: TGCGCCAGCAGCCAAGGGGCAGGCTACGAGCAGTACTTC

d_gene: NA
j_gene: TRBJ2-7
abundance: NA
v_gene: TRBV6-5
CDR3aa: CASSYVGGAQAYEQYF
CDR3nt: TGTGCCAGCAGTTACGTAGGGGGGGCTCAAGCCTACGAGCAGTACTTC

d_gene: NA
j_gene: TRBJ2-7
abundance: NA
v_gene: TRBV7-9
CDR3aa: CASSLGAIVYEQYF
CDR3nt: TGTGCCAGCAGCTTAGGAGCGATCGTGTACGAGCAGTACTTC

d_gene: NA
j_gene: TRBJ1-5
abundance: NA
v_gene: TRBV7-8
CDR3aa: CASSASKGSGLSNQPQHF
CDR3nt: TGTGCCAGCAGCGCTAGCAAGGGGTCGGGTTTAAGCAATCAGCCCCAGCATTTT

d_gene: NA
j_gene: TRBJ2-3
abundance: NA
v_gene: TRBV19
CDR3aa: CASSIGGGSTDTQYF
CDR3nt: TGTGCCAGTAGTATAGGGGGCGGAAGCACAGATACGCAGTATTTT

d_gene: NA
j_gene: TRBJ2-7
abundance: NA
v_gene: TRBV5-4
CDR3aa: CASSFNRDLIYEQYF
CDR3nt: TGTGCCAGCAGCTTTAACAGGGATCTTATTTACGAGCAGTACTTC

d_gene: NA
j_gene: TRBJ2-7
abundance: NA
v_gene: TRBV9
CDR3aa: CASSGTGTPSYEQYF
CDR3nt: TGTGCCAGCAGCGGAACCGGGACACCATCCTACGAGCAGTACTTC

d_gene: NA
j_gene: TRBJ1-1
abundance: few
v_gene: TRBV4-1
CDR3aa: CASSPSGYKVDTEAFF
CDR3nt: TGCGCCAGCAGCCCTTCGGGATACAAGGTGGACACTGAAGCTTTCTTT

d_gene: TRBD2
j_gene: TRBJ2-5
abundance: NA
v_gene: TRBV11-2
CDR3aa: CASSSYGLAGARETQYF
CDR3nt: TGTGCCAGCAGTAGCTACGGACTAGCGGGCGCTAGGGAGACCCAGTACTTC

d_gene: TRBD2
j_gene: TRBJ2-1
abundance: NA
v_gene: TRBV5-1
CDR3aa: CASSLGGLGSYNEQFF
CDR3nt: TGCGCCAGCAGCTTGGGGGGACTAGGGTCCTACAATGAGCAGTTCTTC

d_gene: TRBD2
j_gene: TRBJ2-5
abundance: NA
v_gene: TRBV5-4
CDR3aa: CASSSRLAGGEETQYF
CDR3nt: TGTGCCAGCAGCTCCCGACTAGCGGGGGGGGAAGAGACCCAGTACTTC

d_gene: NA
j_gene: TRBJ1-6
abundance: NA
v_gene: TRBV7-6
CDR3aa: CASSLDGVSYNSPLHF
CDR3nt: TGTGCCAGCAGCTTAGATGGGGTCTCCTATAATTCACCCCTCCACTTT

d_gene: NA
j_gene: TRBJ1-5
abundance: NA
v_gene: TRBV28
CDR3aa: CASEFSGFGAQPQHF
CDR3nt: TGTGCCAGCGAGTTTTCGGGGTTCGGGGCTCAGCCCCAGCATTTT

d_gene: TRBD2
j_gene: TRBJ2-1
abundance: NA
v_gene: TRBV9
CDR3aa: CASSVVSSGRGEQFF
CDR3nt: TGTGCCAGCAGCGTAGTGAGTAGCGGGAGAGGTGAGCAGTTCTTC

d_gene: NA
j_gene: TRBJ1-1
abundance: few
v_gene: TRBV4-1
CDR3aa: CASSQAGTNTEAFF
CDR3nt: TGCGCCAGCAGCCAAGCGGGGACGAACACTGAAGCTTTCTTT

d_gene: TRBD2
j_gene: TRBJ2-7
abundance: NA
v_gene: TRBV19
CDR3aa: CASSRSGDSSYEQYF
CDR3nt: TGTGCCAGTAGTCGTAGCGGGGATAGCTCCTACGAGCAGTACTTC

d_gene: TRBD1
j_gene: TRBJ2-1
abundance: NA
v_gene: TRBV27
CDR3aa: CASRSGTAYNEQFF
CDR3nt: TGTGCCAGCAGGTCCGGGACAGCCTACAATGAGCAGTTCTTC

d_gene: TRBD2
j_gene: TRBJ2-2
abundance: NA
v_gene: TRBV30
CDR3aa: CAWSVFPAGGPGELFF
CDR3nt: TGTGCCTGGAGTGTATTCCCAGCGGGGGGGCCCGGGGAGCTGTTTTTT

d_gene: NA
j_gene: TRBJ1-1
abundance: NA
v_gene: TRBV2
CDR3aa: CASSEGGRENEAFF
CDR3nt: TGTGCCAGCAGTGAAGGTGGCAGGGAAAACGAAGCTTTCTTT

d_gene: TRBD1
j_gene: TRBJ1-1
abundance: NA
v_gene: TRBV7-2
CDR3aa: CASSQTGTTEAFF
CDR3nt: TGTGCCAGCAGCCAGACAGGGACAACTGAAGCTTTCTTT

d_gene: NA
j_gene: TRBJ1-3
abundance: once
v_gene: TRBV7-7
CDR3aa: CASSPRDPGNTIYF
CDR3nt: TGTGCCAGCAGCCCCAGGGACCCTGGAAACACCATATATTTT